This TCR beta chain was profiled in a study of blood T cell repertoires in COVID-19. For the study at large: Samples came from the United States, Italy and Spain, spanning acute and convalescent COVID-19. PBMCs, B-cell-depleted T cells, or T cells were the source of the cDNA or gDNA that made up the material.

The V gene end was trimmed by 4 bases and the J gene end by 3 bases; junction bases not matched to a gene: 8. CDR1 and CDR2 (germline): LGHDT, YNNKEL (reference sequence). The CDR3 sequence is 16 residues long. Study processing details: Amplification of reference gene primers provided the estimated nucleated cell counts. Method: immunoSEQ multiplex PCR; TCRdb's copy keeps in-frame clones and lacks some. V, J and clone size reflect that table, while D and trimming were determined from the DNA. Of about 100,000 clones in the sample, about 85% are singletons; the top ten hold roughly 5.2%. The receptor was derived from a woman aged 50 to 60 with COVID-19, enrolled during active disease. This sequence joins TRBV3-1 (or the pseudogene TRBV3-2) and TRBJ2-7, with 11 bases identical to TRBD1. The source material was peripheral blood. For the CDR3, the DNA is TGTGCCAGCAGCCCGTCGGACAGGGGGCTACGCTACGAGCAGTACTTC. Encoded protein: CASSPSDRGLRYEQYF.